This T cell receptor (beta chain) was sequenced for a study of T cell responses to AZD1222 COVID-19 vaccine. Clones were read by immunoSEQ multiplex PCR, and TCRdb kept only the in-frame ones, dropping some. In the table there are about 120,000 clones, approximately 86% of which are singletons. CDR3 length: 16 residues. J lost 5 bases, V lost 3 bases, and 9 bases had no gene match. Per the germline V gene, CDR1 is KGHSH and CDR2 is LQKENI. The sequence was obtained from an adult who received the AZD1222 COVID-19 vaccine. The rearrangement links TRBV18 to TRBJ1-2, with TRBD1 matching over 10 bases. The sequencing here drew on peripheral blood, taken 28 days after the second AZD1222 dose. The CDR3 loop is CASSPELGQGLYGYTF. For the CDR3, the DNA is TGTGCCAGCTCACCGGAGTTGGGACAGGGGCTTTATGGCTACACCTTC. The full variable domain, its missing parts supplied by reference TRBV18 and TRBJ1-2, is NAGVMQNPRHLVRRRGQEARLRCSPMKGHSHVYWYRQLPEEGLKFMVYLQKENIIDESGMPKERFSAEFPKEGPSILRIQQVVRGDSAAYFCASSPELGQGLYGYTFGSGTRLTVV.